This T cell receptor beta chain was obtained from a study of T cells in Graves' hyperthyroidism and ophthalmopathy. J was trimmed by 6 bases and V by 4 bases; bases with no gene match: 5. This CDR3 has 16 residues. CDR1 and CDR2 from the germline V gene are SGHNT and YENEEA. Regarding this clonotype: Its antigen is unknown.

For the diagnoses, clinical symptoms, serum thyroxine and TRAb, thyroid ultrasound and orbital computed tomography were used. From approximately 9.1 ml of fresh peripheral blood, PBMCs were isolated. Overall study results and limits: Ophthalmopathy was predicted by the model a median of about six months ahead of onset.

The source material, RNA transcripts, was used to amplify TCR beta CDR3 regions. Carried out on the TCR CDR3, a first-round RT-PCR used the HTBI primer set. TCRdb used MiXCR to reprocess the multiplex PCR reads, holding one entry per CDR3 protein. The table lists 250,000 to 350,000 distinct CDR3 sequences, approximately 15% of them singletons, with around 58% in the top ten. Sequenced input: blood. The origin of this receptor is a woman in her sixties with Graves' ophthalmopathy. This rearrangement joins TRBV11-3 to TRBJ2-2; TRBD2 aligns across 13 bases. The CDR3 bases are TGTGCCAGCAGCTCGACTAGCGGGAGGTTTCCCGGGGAGCTGTTTTTT. Amino acid sequence: CASSSTSGRFPGELFF.